This T cell receptor beta chain was sequenced during a study of cytomegalovirus exposure and HLA in healthy donors. This PCR relied on a set of 60 Vbeta primers and 13 Jbeta primers. The assay was immunoSEQ multiplex PCR, and TCRdb's table has in-frame clones only and misses some. There are under 250,000 clones in the sample; around 73% occur only once, and over 3.5% lies in the top ten. Per the germline V gene, CDR1 is LNHNV and CDR2 is YYDKDF (reference sequence). The CDR3 loop spans 10 amino acids. V was shortened by 5 bases and J by 6 bases, with 5 bases between the two germline ends. Sequenced sample: PBMCs. The receptor was isolated from a male donor in good health and CMV-seronegative. The chain carries TRBV15 and TRBJ2-7; D unclear. The CDR3 nucleotides read TGTGCCACCAGCTTCTGCGAGCAGTACTTC. The encoded protein is CATSFCEQYF. Drawing the rest from reference TRBV15 and TRBJ2-7, the complete variable domain is DAMVIQNPRYQVTQFGKPVTLSCSQTLNHNVMYWYQQKSSQAPKLLFHYYDKDFNNEADTPDNFQSRRPNTSFCFLDIRSPGLGDTAMYLCATSFCEQYFGPGTRLTVT.